Detailed here is one TCR beta chain. Its antigen is unidentified. A junction boundary mismatches the germline segment, possibly from a read error. The CDR3 is made up of 12 amino acids. Germline loops: CDR1 SEHNR, CDR2 FQNEAQ (reference sequence). These data belong to a study of CD8 T cells in Susac syndrome. Study-level results: The study recognized that the number of individuals in its TCR sequencing and HLA analysis was relatively small.

Random-hexamer reverse transcription was applied to about 0.45 to 1 ug RNA. The authors amplified TCR beta CDR3 across 54 Vbeta and 13 Jbeta using immunoSEQ multiplex PCR. MiXCR, applied by TCRdb to the immunoSEQ multiplex PCR reads, yields one record per CDR3 protein. Among 330,000 or so distinct CDR3 sequences listed, roughly 85% were seen once. Blood CD8+ and CD4+ T cells underwent high-throughput TCR beta sequencing. Sequenced input: CD8+ T cells from PBMCs. The clonotype comes from a human donor with multiple sclerosis. This chain joins TRBV7-9 and TRBJ2-1; D might be TRBD2 (6 bases). DNA of the CDR3: TGTGCCAGCACCTTAGGGGACTATGAGCAGTTCTTC. It is translated as CASTLGDYEQFF.